Here is one TCR beta chain with its context. These data belong to a study of blood T cell repertoires in COVID-19. As for the study in general: Researchers got acute and convalescent COVID-19 samples from the United States, Italy and Spain. The cDNA or gDNA used as material had been derived from T cells, B-cell-depleted T cells, or PBMCs.

Original analysis: How many nucleated cells were present was estimated from reference gene primer amplification. TCRdb's copy holds only in-frame clones and misses some; the assay was immunoSEQ multiplex PCR. Clone size and V and J calls were adopted from that table, with D and trimming inferred from the DNA. The sample carries some 360,000 clones, around 87% recorded once. Trimming cost V 7 bases and J 5 bases, with 8 bases left between them. CDR3 length: 11 amino acids. Germline assignment: CDR1 MNHEY and CDR2 SVGAGI. V and J are TRBV6-5 and TRBJ1-2, with D hard to call. The specimen sequenced was peripheral blood. The receptor was derived from a woman aged 55-70 years with COVID-19, enrolled during active disease. Written as DNA, the CDR3 is TGTGCCAGCAAGTGGGCATATGGCTACACCTTC. Translated, it gives CASKWAYGYTF.